The 20 T cell receptor beta chains given below trace back to one sample, sequenced in a study of T cell repertoires in cytomegalovirus infection. TCRdb itself ran the reads through MiXCR, one entry per CDR3 protein. The table includes 300,000 to 400,000 distinct CDR3 sequences, 18% detected once. Sequencing was carried out using PBMCs. The receptors shown here come from a human donor in good health (CMV status not recorded). Some clones in this sample may be carry-over from other donors' samples.

This clonotype was seen many times. This chain connects TRBV10-3 to TRBJ2-4, with no clear D. V lost 2 bases, J lost 5 bases, and 1 base lay in between. The CDR3 length is 11 residues. The germline CDR1 and CDR2 sequences are ENHRY and SYGVKD. The CDR3 reads CAISEENIQYF. The CDR3 DNA reads as TGTGCCATCAGTGAGGAAAACATTCAGTACTTC.

This clonotype appeared many times. V gene TRBV7-2 combines with J gene TRBJ2-3; 10 nucleotides align to TRBD2. The CDR3 sequence is 14 residues long. Germline-derived CDR1 and CDR2 are SGHTA and FQGNSA. The V segment lost 4 bases and the J segment 4 bases; nucleotides outside the gene matches: 2. This CDR3 is CASSSSGSPDTQYF. The CDR3 DNA reads TGTGCCAGCAGCTCTAGCGGGAGCCCAGATACGCAGTATTTT.

The V call is TRBV11-2, the J call TRBJ2-6, with TRBD2 matching over 7 bases. The CDR3 sequence is 14 residues long. V trimming: 3 bases; J trimming: 12 bases; junction bases outside the gene matches: 8. The germline CDR1 and CDR2 sequences are SGHAT and FQNNGV. In nucleotides, the CDR3 is TGTGCCAGCAGCTTTTCGTTCGGGGGGATCGTCCTGACTTTC. Translating it yields CASSFSFGGIVLTF.

This clonotype was found a few times. The chain carries TRBV15 and TRBJ2-7; D assignment may be TRBD1 or TRBD2 (6 bases each). The CDR3 has 15 amino acids. Per the germline V gene, CDR1 is LNHNV and CDR2 is YYDKDF (reference sequence). V lost 5 bases to trimming and J lost 2 bases, with 16 bases between them. In DNA, the CDR3 is TGTGCCACCAGCTCCCGTTCGGGGGCCACCTACGAGCAGTACTTC. It yields the protein CATSSRSGATYEQYF.

The V and J genes are TRBV5-6 and TRBJ2-4, with TRBD1 matching over 9 bases. Germline V gene data show CDR1 as SGHDT and CDR2 as YYEEEE. V gave up 5 bases and J gave up 3 bases; unmatched junction bases: 15. The CDR3 contains 18 residues. This chain's CDR3 is CASSFAARQGVSKNIQYF. The CDR3 DNA sequence: TGTGCCAGCAGTTTTGCGGCTAGACAGGGGGTTAGCAAAAACATTCAGTACTTC.

The table lists this clonotype with a few counts. This rearrangement joins TRBV12-3 or TRBV12-4 to TRBJ2-2; 9 bases map to TRBD1. V dropped 8 bases and J dropped 0; count of bases not matched to a gene: 1. The CDR3 is made up of 14 amino acids. CDR3 amino acids: CASGQGTNTGELFF. CDR3 nucleotides: TGTGCCAGCGGACAGGGGACGAACACCGGGGAGCTGTTTTTT.

The chain uses TRBV7-8 and TRBJ1-1; 7 nucleotides align to TRBD1. The germline CDR1 and CDR2 sequences are SGHVS and FQNEAQ. This CDR3 has 15 residues. With 2 bases clipped from V and 3 bases from J, the junction kept 6 bases outside the gene matches. The CDR3 is CASSLRGQRDTEAFF. For the CDR3, the DNA is TGTGCCAGCAGCTTAAGGGGACAGAGAGACACTGAAGCTTTCTTT.

This clonotype came up a few times. The chain joins TRBV5-1 to TRBJ2-3; TRBD2 aligns across 7 bases. With 6 bases clipped from V and 2 bases from J, the junction kept 9 bases outside the gene matches. Germline values: CDR1 SGHRS, CDR2 YFSETQ. This CDR3 is built from 15 residues. The CDR3, as DNA: TGCGCCAGCACAGAGGACGGGGGGTCCACAGATACGCAGTATTTT. Its translation: CASTEDGGSTDTQYF.

This clonotype turned up a few times. V gene TRBV6-6 combines with J gene TRBJ2-3; D might be TRBD1 (5 bases). Trimming took 8 bases from V and 0 from J, leaving 12 bases between them. The germline gives CDR1 MNHNY, CDR2 SVGAGI (reference sequence). This CDR3 contains 14 residues. In nucleotides, the CDR3 is TGTGCCAGCTCTGCAAGACAGAGCACAGATACGCAGTATTTT. Residues: CASSARQSTDTQYF.

The sample holds a few counts of this clonotype. The rearrangement links TRBV20-1 to TRBJ2-2; D is perhaps TRBD2 (5 bases). V was cut by 5 bases and J by 6 bases, with 10 bases left in between. Germline assignment: CDR1 DFQATT and CDR2 SNEGSKA (reference sequence). This CDR3 spans 12 amino acids. The CDR3 DNA is TGCAGTGCTCTAGTGGGAGCCGGGGAGCTGTTTTTT. Residues: CSALVGAGELFF.

This clonotype was seen more than once but under ten times. The J gene is TRBJ1-5, the V gene TRBV12-3 or TRBV12-4, with D perhaps TRBD1 (5 bases). The CDR3 length is 14 residues. Trimming shortened V by 6 bases and J by 4 bases, and 13 bases separated the two germline ends. As DNA, the CDR3 is TGTGCCAGCAGCAGGACTACAGGTAATCAGCCCCAGCATTTT. Amino acid sequence: CASSRTTGNQPQHF.

This chain connects TRBV12-5 to TRBJ2-2; tentative D call: TRBD2 (6 bases). The CDR3 runs 14 residues. CDR1 and CDR2 (germline): LGHNT, FRNRAP. CDR3 coding DNA: TGTGCCTCGTCGGGGACTGCCCTATTAGGGGAGCTGTTTTTT. Translation gives CASSGTALLGELFF.

This clonotype occurred a few times. The genes are TRBV6-2 or TRBV6-3 and TRBJ2-3, with D perhaps assigned TRBD1 or TRBD2 (5 bases each). Germline V gene sequence: CDR1 MNHEY, CDR2 SVGEGT. Trimming removed 7 bases at V and 0 bases at J, with 17 bases between. The CDR3 loop spans 16 amino acids. The CDR3 DNA sequence: TGTGCCAGCATCCCCCGGGGCGGACTTAGCACAGATACGCAGTATTTT. It is translated as CASIPRGGLSTDTQYF.

This clonotype was recorded at least ten times. The rearrangement uses TRBV6-1 and TRBJ2-3; no clear D. V gave up 2 bases and J gave up 0 bases, with 12 bases separating them. This CDR3 spans 16 amino acids. Germline CDR1 is MNHNS and CDR2 is SASEGT. The CDR3 protein is CASSEYGGSSTDTQYF. For the CDR3, the DNA is TGTGCCAGCAGTGAATATGGCGGCTCTAGCACAGATACGCAGTATTTT.

The chain employs TRBV15 and TRBJ1-2; possible D gene TRBD1, 5 bases. Germline V gene data show CDR1 as LNHNV and CDR2 as YYDKDF (reference sequence). The CDR3 consists of 15 residues. The V end was cut by 0 bases, the J end by 8 bases, with 16 bases between. DNA of the CDR3: TGTGCCACCAGCAGAGATCCCCGGCCGGGGCGAGGCTACACCTTC. It yields the protein CATSRDPRPGRGYTF.

This clonotype was observed a few times. The CDR3 region has the DNA TGTGCCAGCAGCTCCACAGGGGAGTACCAGCCCCAGCATTTT. Protein product: CASSSTGEYQPQHF. The chain recombines TRBV7-9 with TRBJ1-5; 7 nucleotides align to TRBD1. The CDR3 consists of 14 residues. The ends lost 4 bases at V and 7 bases at J; junction bases unmatched: 7. Germline V CDR1 and CDR2: SEHNR, FQNEAQ (reference sequence).

This clonotype showed up just a few times. The chain joins TRBV10-3 to TRBJ1-1, with D perhaps TRBD1 (6 bases). Germline V gene lookup returns CDR1 ENHRY and CDR2 SYGVKD. The CDR3 is 14 amino acids. With 5 bases removed from V and 0 bases from J, the gap between germline ends came to 10 bases. Written as DNA, the CDR3 is TGTGCCATCAGTCCACAGGGAATGAACACTGAAGCTTTCTTT. It yields the protein CAISPQGMNTEAFF.

The chain joins TRBV4-1 to TRBJ2-2; TRBD2 might be the D (6 bases). The CDR3 totals 16 residues. Germline V CDR1 and CDR2: MGHRA, YSYEKL. Trimming removed 4 bases from V and 3 bases from J, with 15 bases in between. CDR3 in DNA: TGCGCCAGCAGCCCCCAATCGACTAGATACACCGGGGAGCTGTTTTTT. This sequence encodes CASSPQSTRYTGELFF.

This clonotype was counted at least ten times. The chain is built from TRBV7-2 and TRBJ1-2, with D unclear. The CDR3 consists of 15 residues. The V gene lost 1 base and the J gene lost 9 bases, with 18 bases spanning the gap. Germline CDR1 is SGHTA and CDR2 is FQGNSA. The CDR3 loop is CASSLVAAEGSSYTF. Here the CDR3 DNA reads TGTGCCAGCAGCTTAGTGGCAGCTGAAGGGAGCAGCTACACCTTC.

This clonotype was picked up a small number of times. This sequence joins TRBV5-1 and TRBJ2-5; possible D gene TRBD1, 6 bases. Looked up from germline, CDR1 is SGHRS and CDR2 is YFSETQ. V lost 4 bases to trimming and J lost 1 base, with 17 bases between them. This CDR3 has 16 residues. CDR3 residues: CASSSQPGHIQETQYF. DNA for the CDR3: TGCGCCAGCAGCAGCCAGCCGGGACACATCCAAGAGACCCAGTACTTC.